This T cell receptor (beta chain) was captured by sequencing in a study of blood T cell repertoires in COVID-19. Study information: Whether acute or convalescent, the COVID-19 samples came from the United States, Italy and Spain.

The CDR3 extends over 12 amino acids. CDR1 MNHEY and CDR2 SMNVEV come from the germline V gene (reference sequence). The ends were cut back, 2 bases at V and 8 bases at J, with 9 bases in the middle. The data were produced by immunoSEQ multiplex PCR, yet TCRdb's version contains in-frame clones alone and is incomplete. The profile shows some 150,000 clones, over 65% of them singletons. The TCR comes from an older man with acute or convalescent COVID-19. The gene calls are TRBV27 and TRBJ1-2; D gene unclear. Specimen: peripheral blood. CDR3 sequence reads: CASSLSGRGYTF. CDR3 nucleotide sequence: TGTGCCAGCAGTTTAAGTGGGCGAGGCTACACCTTC.